The clone carrying this T cell receptor beta chain was detected a few times. Antigen: not known. Primers used in a second PCR of roughly 7 to 12 cycles were a sample-barcoded 5' primer and a J-beta primer mix. TCRdb independently ran MiXCR on the 5' RACE reads; one entry per CDR3 protein. The data hold over 700,000 distinct CDR3 sequences, with 20% to 25% observed a single time. Per the germline V gene, CDR1 is PRHDT and CDR2 is FYEKMQ (reference sequence). This CDR3 is 16 amino acids long. Between the trimmed V and J ends, which lost 0 bases and 3 bases, there was a span of 14 bases. The entry originates in a study of blood T cells in healthy people across ages. Findings and limits, study-wide: Estimates drawn from one million T cells were deemed to understate diversity.

This sample also appeared in a second study, on T cells of mothers and their children. That report adds: Relative to unrelated pairs, biologically related mother-child dyads exhibited marginally greater, non-significant overlap.

Sequencing was performed on blood. This rearrangement joins TRBV13 to TRBJ1-1, with D maybe TRBD1 (5 bases). The clonotype originates from a boy aged 5-17 years in good health. This CDR3 reads CASSLGTVGPYTEAFF. The DNA for the CDR3 is TGTGCCAGCAGCTTAGGGACAGTGGGACCGTACACTGAAGCTTTCTTT.